Following are 23 T cell receptor beta chains from one sample sequenced in a study of Ad26.COV2.S vaccination and SARS-CoV-2 variants. As for treatment: some 19 received Ad26.COV2.S at low or high dose, single or two shots; several received placebo; per-sample allocation not given. Day 63 after the first vaccine or placebo injection was the time point for sampling. Libraries were prepared by immunoSEQ multiplex PCR; TCRdb keeps only in-frame clonotypes and omits some of them. The table has roughly 500,000 clones, 87% seen once. Sequencing was performed on peripheral blood, taken in a trial of Ad26.COV2.S vaccine versus placebo. The source is a person between 18 and 65 years old who received the Ad26.COV2.S COVID-19 vaccine or a placebo.

J is TRBJ1-4 and V is TRBV27, with TRBD1 identical over 8 bases. V lost 10 bases to trimming and J lost 8 bases; unmatched junction nucleotides: 12. Germline CDR1 and CDR2: MNHEY and SMNVEV (reference sequence). The CDR3 loop spans 14 amino acids. CDR3 bases: TGTGCCACCGGTCAGGGGACAGGCCAGGAAAAACTGTTTTTT. This gives the protein CATGQGTGQEKLFF.

The rearrangement uses TRBV19 and TRBJ2-1, with D possibly being TRBD1 or TRBD2 (5 bases each). The V gene's germline CDR1 is LNHDA and CDR2 SQIVND (reference sequence). The CDR3 runs to 12 residues. The ends were cut back, 5 bases at V and 9 bases at J, with 11 bases in the middle. CDR3 nucleotide sequence: TGTGCCAGTAGTCGGGGCAGCCGTGAGCAGTTCTTC. Its protein is CASSRGSREQFF.

The genes are TRBV30 and TRBJ1-2; D is possibly TRBD1 (5 bases). Germline assignment: CDR1 GTSNPN and CDR2 SVGIG (reference sequence). The V and J ends lost 2 bases and 3 bases respectively, with 13 bases between them. This CDR3 is 14 amino acids long. The CDR3 DNA is TGTGCCTGGAGTCCATTAGGGACTCACTATGGCTACACCTTC. It codes for CAWSPLGTHYGYTF.

This chain uses TRBV7-6 with TRBJ2-5; 8 bases match TRBD2. The CDR3 spans 14 residues. Germline V CDR1 and CDR2: SGHVS, FNYEAQ. V lost 5 bases to trimming and J lost 5 bases; unmatched junction nucleotides: 7. The CDR3 sequence is CASSHKGLVETQYF. CDR3 coding DNA: TGTGCCAGCAGCCACAAGGGACTAGTGGAGACCCAGTACTTC.

This chain links TRBV28 with TRBJ2-5; TRBD2 agrees at 7 bases. The J segment lost 3 bases and the V segment lost 7 bases, leaving 5 bases of the junction unmatched. CDR1 is MDHEN and CDR2 is SYDVKM in the germline V gene. The CDR3 has 13 amino acids. CDR3 bases: TGTGCCAGCACTCGCGGGAGAGAAGAGACCCAGTACTTC. As protein: CASTRGREETQYF.

The rearrangement uses TRBV28 and TRBJ1-5; D remains unclear. The CDR3 extends over 16 amino acids. Looked up from germline, CDR1 is MDHEN and CDR2 is SYDVKM. V lost 5 bases and J lost 4, with 18 bases in between. CDR3 in amino acids: CASSGIGLGGNQPQHF. In DNA, the CDR3 is TGTGCCAGCAGTGGCATCGGGCTGGGAGGGAATCAGCCCCAGCATTTT. The full variable domain, completed using reference TRBV28 and TRBJ1-5, is DVKVTQSSRYLVKRTGEKVFLECVQDMDHENMFWYRQDPGLGLRLIYFSYDVKMKEKGDIPEGYSVSREKKERFSLILESASTNQTSMYLCASSGIGLGGNQPQHFGDGTRLSIL.

V gene TRBV7-2 combines with J gene TRBJ1-3; D call uncertain. The CDR3 extends over 16 amino acids. Germline values: CDR1 SGHTA, CDR2 FQGNSA. V lost 5 bases to trimming and J lost 0 bases, with 14 bases between them. The CDR3 bases are TGTGCCAGCAGCAGTCGGCACAGCGCCTCTGGAAACACCATATATTTT. Translation gives CASSSRHSASGNTIYF.

V and J are TRBV10-3 and TRBJ1-4, with D hard to call. V lost 6 bases to trimming and J lost 14 bases, with 19 bases between them. The CDR3 has 13 residues. CDR1 is ENHRY, CDR2 SYGVKD, per germline. The CDR3 spells CAIRGNSGSPLFF. The CDR3 DNA is TGTGCCATCAGGGGGAATAGCGGTTCCCCTCTGTTTTTT.

This clone was seen a single time. One end of the junction varies from germline; a read error may be responsible. The rearrangement links TRBV7-8 to TRBJ1-1; D possibly corresponds to TRBD1 (6 bases). The CDR3 has 12 amino acids. From germline, CDR1 is SGHVS and CDR2 FQNEAQ. The CDR3 DNA sequence: TGTGCCAGCAGTTTAGACAGGACTGAAGCTTTCTTT. It yields the protein CASSLDRTEAFF. Combining the CDR3 with reference TRBV7-8 and TRBJ1-1 gives the whole variable domain GAGVSQSPRYKVAKRGQDVALRCDPISGHVSLFWYQQALGQGPEFLTYFQNEAQLDKSGLPSDRFFAERPEGSVSTLKIQRTQQEDSAVYLCASSLDRTEAFFGQGTRLTVV.

The chain uses TRBV5-1 and TRBJ2-2; the D is unclear. Germline assignment: CDR1 SGHRS and CDR2 YFSETQ. V lost 5 bases, J lost 7 bases, and 18 bases lay in between. The CDR3 length is 15 residues. CDR3 DNA sequence: TGCGCCAGCAGTCCGGAGAATAGAGGTTACGGGGAGCTGTTTTTT. It translates to CASSPENRGYGELFF.

This clone was seen more than once but under ten times. The V gene is TRBV2, the J gene TRBJ2-7, with D possibly being TRBD1 (6 bases). Germline lookup yields CDR1 SNHLY and CDR2 FYNNEI. CDR3 length: 14 residues. With 10 bases removed from V and 7 bases from J, the gap between germline ends came to 23 bases. The CDR3 nucleotides read TGTGCCATGACACCGGGACAACCGCTACCGGAGCAGTACTTC. Translated, it gives CAMTPGQPLPEQYF.

V is TRBV7-2 and J is TRBJ2-1; D unresolved. CDR3 length: 13 amino acids. Per germline, CDR1 SGHTA and CDR2 FQGNSA. Trimming left V 5 bases short and J 9 bases short, with 14 bases between. CDR3 amino acids: CASSRSPGGEQFF. In DNA form, the CDR3 reads TGTGCCAGCAGCCGCAGTCCCGGCGGTGAGCAGTTCTTC. Drawing the rest from reference TRBV7-2 and TRBJ2-1, the complete variable domain is GAGVSQSPSNKVTEKGKDVELRCDPISGHTALYWYRQSLGQGLEFLIYFQGNSAPDKSGLPSDRFSAERTGGSVSTLTIQRTQQEDSAVYLCASSRSPGGEQFFGPGTRLTVL.

The table lists this clone with a count of one. The CDR3 coding sequence is TGTGCCAGCAGCGTAGAACGGGGATCCTATAATTCACCCCTCCACTTT. It encodes CASSVERGSYNSPLHF. V usage is TRBV9 and J usage is TRBJ1-6; D ambiguous. V lost 0 bases, J lost 1 base, and 8 bases lay in between. CDR3 length equals 16 residues. CDR1 and CDR2 from the germline V gene are SGDLS and YYNGEE.

This clone was counted a few times. Here the CDR3 DNA reads TGTGCCAGCCGGGACAGGGGTGCAACTAATGAAAAACTGTTTTTT. Its protein product is CASRDRGATNEKLFF. V and J are TRBV19 and TRBJ1-4; 10 nucleotides align to TRBD1. The CDR3 has 15 residues. V was pared by 9 bases and J by 0 bases, with 4 bases of the junction left unmatched. Germline values: CDR1 LNHDA, CDR2 SQIVND (reference sequence).

V usage is TRBV5-1 and J usage is TRBJ2-5; a weak D match, TRBD2 (5 bases). Looked up from germline, CDR1 is SGHRS and CDR2 is YFSETQ. V lost 4 bases and J lost 2, with 9 bases in between. CDR3 length equals 13 residues. In DNA, the CDR3 is TGCGCCAGCAGCCTCCGGGAACAAGAGACCCAGTACTTC. It specifies CASSLREQETQYF.

CDR3 DNA: TGCAGTGCTAGTCTTCCCGGGAGGAGCTCCTACGAGCAGTACTTC. Protein product: CSASLPGRSSYEQYF. The chain recombines TRBV20-1 with TRBJ2-7; 7 bases match TRBD2. The junction had 8 bases not matched to a gene; V was cut back by 3 bases and J by 0 bases. This CDR3 is built from 15 residues. Germline CDR1 is DFQATT and CDR2 is SNEGSKA (reference sequence).

The genes are TRBV7-8 and TRBJ2-3; 7 bases are a match to TRBD1. V trimming: 0 bases; J trimming: 3 bases; junction bases outside the gene matches: 9. CDR1 is SGHVS, CDR2 FQNEAQ, per germline. The CDR3 has 17 residues. CDR3 DNA: TGTGCCAGCAGCTTAGCAGAGGGGGCAAGGGGGACAGATACGCAGTATTTT. As protein: CASSLAEGARGTDTQYF.

The V gene is TRBV6-2 or TRBV6-3, the J gene TRBJ1-1; weak D call: TRBD1 (5 bases). CDR3 length: 15 amino acids. Germline-derived CDR1 and CDR2 are MNHEY and SVGEGT. The V end was cut by 2 bases, the J end by 0 bases, with 10 bases between. As DNA, the CDR3 is TGTGCCAGCAGTTACCCTCTGGACATGAACACTGAAGCTTTCTTT. Protein: CASSYPLDMNTEAFF.

This clone showed up just a few times. V and J are TRBV28 and TRBJ1-5; 7 nucleotides align to TRBD1. Looked up from germline, CDR1 is MDHEN and CDR2 is SYDVKM. Trimming at V came to 5 bases and at J to 0 bases, leaving 4 bases not matched to a gene. There are 15 residues in the CDR3. CDR3 sequence reads: CASSARQGSNQPQHF. The CDR3 DNA reads TGTGCCAGCAGTGCCCGACAGGGTAGCAATCAGCCCCAGCATTTT. The whole variable domain, filled in from reference TRBV28 and TRBJ1-5, reads DVKVTQSSRYLVKRTGEKVFLECVQDMDHENMFWYRQDPGLGLRLIYFSYDVKMKEKGDIPEGYSVSREKKERFSLILESASTNQTSMYLCASSARQGSNQPQHFGDGTRLSIL.

V usage is TRBV3-1 (or the pseudogene TRBV3-2) and J usage is TRBJ2-3, with 9 bases fitting TRBD2. With V trimmed by 2 bases and J by 3 bases, 9 bases remained unmatched. Germline assignment: CDR1 LGHDT and CDR2 YNNKEL (reference sequence). CDR3 size: 17 residues. CDR3 coding DNA: TGTGCCAGCAGCCAACCTGGGACTAGCAAACCAACAGATACGCAGTATTTT. This translates into CASSQPGTSKPTDTQYF.

This clone has a handful of counts. The J gene is TRBJ2-7, the V gene TRBV6-6, with 7 bases aligning to TRBD2. V was pared by 5 bases and J by 12 bases, with 10 bases of the junction left unmatched. CDR3 size: 12 residues. The germline V gene has CDR1 MNHNY and CDR2 SVGAGI (reference sequence). The CDR3 region has the DNA TGTGCCAGCAGTCCACCGGGAGGATCCGCGTACTTC. Translation gives CASSPPGGSAYF.

V is TRBV5-1 and J is TRBJ1-2; D gene unclear. This CDR3 spans 13 amino acids. The germline gives CDR1 SGHRS, CDR2 YFSETQ. Deletions cut 2 bases from V and 7 bases from J, with 12 bases between. The CDR3 here is CASSFGGGSGYTF. Here the CDR3 DNA reads TGCGCCAGCAGCTTTGGTGGTGGTTCTGGCTACACCTTC.

This chain links TRBV12-3 or TRBV12-4 with TRBJ2-5, with D uncertain. Trimming removed 3 bases from V and 3 bases from J, with 8 bases in between. The CDR3 consists of 13 residues. CDR3 DNA: TGTGCCAGCAGTTTGATGAGAGAAGAGACCCAGTACTTC. Translated, it gives CASSLMREETQYF.